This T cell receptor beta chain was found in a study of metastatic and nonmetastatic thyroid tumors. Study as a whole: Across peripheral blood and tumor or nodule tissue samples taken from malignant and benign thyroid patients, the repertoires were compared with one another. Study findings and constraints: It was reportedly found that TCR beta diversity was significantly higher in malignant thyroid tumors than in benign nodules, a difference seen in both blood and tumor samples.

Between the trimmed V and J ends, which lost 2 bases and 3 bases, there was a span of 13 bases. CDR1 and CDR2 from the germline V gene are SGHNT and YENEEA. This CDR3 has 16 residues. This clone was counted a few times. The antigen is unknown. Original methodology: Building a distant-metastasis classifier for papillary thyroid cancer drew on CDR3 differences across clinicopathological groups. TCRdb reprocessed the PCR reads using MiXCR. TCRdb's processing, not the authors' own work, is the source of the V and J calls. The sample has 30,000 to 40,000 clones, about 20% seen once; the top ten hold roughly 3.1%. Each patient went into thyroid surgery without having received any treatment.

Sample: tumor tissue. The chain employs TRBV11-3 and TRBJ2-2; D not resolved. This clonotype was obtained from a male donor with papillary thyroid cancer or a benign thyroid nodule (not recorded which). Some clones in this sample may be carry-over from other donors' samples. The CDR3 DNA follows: TGTGCCAGCAGCTTATGGGGTTTTGGGGACACCGGGGAGCTGTTTTTT. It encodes CASSLWGFGDTGELFF.